The 5 T cell receptor beta chains below were found in one sample sequenced in a study of T cells in Graves' hyperthyroidism and ophthalmopathy. Amplified TCR beta CDR3 regions came from RNA transcripts. HTBI primers were employed in a first-round RT-PCR of the TCR CDR3. A single record per CDR3 protein comes from TCRdb applying MiXCR to the multiplex PCR reads. Here the sample spans around 500,000 distinct CDR3 sequences, about 16% being singletons. Sequencing was carried out using blood. The receptors derive from a young woman with Graves' ophthalmopathy.

This rearrangement joins TRBV6-2 or TRBV6-3 to TRBJ2-7; D is unclear. Trimming removed 7 bases from V and 1 base from J, with 5 bases in between. Germline assignment: CDR1 MNHEY and CDR2 SVGEGT. The CDR3 has 11 residues. CDR3 coding DNA: TGTGCCAGCACCGGATCCTACGAGCAGTACTTC. This gives the protein CASTGSYEQYF.

About this clonotype itself: Here the CDR3 omits its conserved ending phenylalanine or tryptophan, so a read error is the likely source. The chain has TRBV5-1 and TRBJ2-2; TRBD2 matches at 9 bases. V shed 1 base, J shed 6 bases, and the junction held 10 bases outside the gene matches. CDR1 is SGHRS, CDR2 YFSETQ, per germline. CDR3 size: 17 residues. CDR3 amino acids: CASSLLAAAGGAGELFL. The CDR3 DNA follows: TGCGCCAGCAGCTTGTTAGCGGCAGCGGGAGGCGCCGGGGAGCTGTTTCTT.

To note about this clonotype: A much larger clone differs by one base, so this may be a read error. This sequence joins TRBV24-1 and TRBJ2-5; D possibly corresponds to TRBD2 (6 bases). CDR3 length equals 14 residues. Germline V gene lookup returns CDR1 KGHDR and CDR2 SFDVKD. The ends were cut back, 3 bases at V and 5 bases at J, with 12 bases in the middle. CDR3 protein: CATSDLPSVETQYF. CDR3 in DNA: TGTGCCACCAGTGATCTCCCTAGCGTGGAGACCCAGTACTTC.

The rearrangement uses TRBV7-9 and TRBJ1-2; maybe TRBD1 (6 bases). CDR3 length equals 18 residues. V lost 1 base and J lost 4, with 22 bases in between. The germline V gene encodes CDR1 SEHNR and CDR2 FQNEAQ (reference sequence). The CDR3 DNA is TGTGCCAGCAGCTTAGGAGGGGGGTTCGGGGGCCTGGTCTATGGCTACACCTTC. Amino acids: CASSLGGGFGGLVYGYTF.

Only a few counts were recorded for this clonotype. V usage is TRBV5-6 and J usage is TRBJ2-2; 7 bases are a match to TRBD2. V dropped 4 bases and J dropped 2; count of bases not matched to a gene: 8. The CDR3 has 16 amino acids. Per the germline V gene, CDR1 is SGHDT and CDR2 is YYEEEE. The CDR3 sequence: CASSRYGRGNTGELFF. DNA of the CDR3: TGTGCCAGCAGCCGCTATGGGAGGGGAAACACCGGGGAGCTGTTTTTT.